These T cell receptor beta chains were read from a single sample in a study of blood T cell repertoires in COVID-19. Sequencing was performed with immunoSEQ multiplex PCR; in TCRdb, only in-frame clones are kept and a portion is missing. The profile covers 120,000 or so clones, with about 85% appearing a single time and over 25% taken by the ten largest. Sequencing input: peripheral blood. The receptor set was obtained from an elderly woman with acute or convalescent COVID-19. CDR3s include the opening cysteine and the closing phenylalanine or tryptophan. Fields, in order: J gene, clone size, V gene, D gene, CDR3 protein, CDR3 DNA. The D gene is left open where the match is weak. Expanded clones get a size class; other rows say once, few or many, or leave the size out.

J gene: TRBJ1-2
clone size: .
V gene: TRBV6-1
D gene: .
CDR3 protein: CASSVWPFLGTIANYGYTF
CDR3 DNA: TGTGCCAGCAGTGTTTGGCCCTTCCTGGGTACTATAGCTAACTATGGCTACACCTTC

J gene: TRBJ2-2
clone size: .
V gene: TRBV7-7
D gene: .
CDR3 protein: CASSLTTVTTSTGELFF
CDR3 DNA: TGTGCTAGCAGCTTAACCACCGTCACAACAAGCACCGGGGAGCTGTTTTTT

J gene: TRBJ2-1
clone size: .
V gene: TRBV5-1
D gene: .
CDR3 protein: CATAWGAYNEQFF
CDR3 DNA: TGCGCCACCGCCTGGGGCGCGTACAATGAGCAGTTCTTC

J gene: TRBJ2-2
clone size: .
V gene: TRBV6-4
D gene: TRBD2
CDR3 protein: CASSPGGGTNTGELFF
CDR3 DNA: TGTGCCAGCAGCCCTGGGGGGGGGACGAACACCGGGGAGCTGTTTTTT

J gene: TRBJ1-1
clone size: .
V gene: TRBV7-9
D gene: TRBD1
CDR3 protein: CASSLQTGANTEAFF
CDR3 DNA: TGTGCCAGCAGCCTCCAGACAGGGGCGAACACTGAAGCTTTCTTT

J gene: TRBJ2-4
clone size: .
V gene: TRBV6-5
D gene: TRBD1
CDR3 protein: CASRTGDRDIQYF
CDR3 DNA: TGTGCCAGCAGGACAGGGGATAGAGACATTCAGTACTTC

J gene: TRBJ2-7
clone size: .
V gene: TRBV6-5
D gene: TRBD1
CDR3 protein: CASSSTDRVRRAYF
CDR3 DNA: TGTGCCAGCAGCTCGACGGACAGGGTGAGGCGGGCCTACTTC

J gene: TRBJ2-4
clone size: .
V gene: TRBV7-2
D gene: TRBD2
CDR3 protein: CASSLVYSGGGVENIQYF
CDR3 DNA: TGTGCCAGCAGCTTAGTATACTCAGGCGGGGGTGTTGAAAACATTCAGTACTTC

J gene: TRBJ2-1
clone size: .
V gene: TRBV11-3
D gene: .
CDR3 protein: CASSLGRRDTTLFF
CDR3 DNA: TGTGCCAGCAGCTTAGGACGCCGGGACACGACACTGTTCTTC

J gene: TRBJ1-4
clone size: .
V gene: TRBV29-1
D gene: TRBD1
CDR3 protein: CSVGGGTNEKLFF
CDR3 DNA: TGCAGCGTTGGAGGGGGCACTAATGAAAAACTGTTTTTT

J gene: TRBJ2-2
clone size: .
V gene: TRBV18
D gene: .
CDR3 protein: CASHKGRTGELFF
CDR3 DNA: TGTGCCAGCCACAAGGGGAGGACCGGGGAGCTGTTTTTT

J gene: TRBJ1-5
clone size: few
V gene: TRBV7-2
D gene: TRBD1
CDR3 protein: CASSLQGALSNQPQHF
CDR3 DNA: TGTGCCAGCAGCCTACAGGGGGCTCTCAGCAATCAGCCCCAGCATTTT

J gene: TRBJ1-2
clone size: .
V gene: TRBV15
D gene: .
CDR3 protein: CATSRDEGVYGYTF
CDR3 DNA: TGTGCCACCAGCAGAGATGAAGGGGTCTATGGCTACACCTTC

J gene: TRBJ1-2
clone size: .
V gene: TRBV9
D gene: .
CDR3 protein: CASSEQGDYGYTF
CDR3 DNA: TGTGCCAGCAGCGAACAGGGTGACTATGGCTACACCTTC

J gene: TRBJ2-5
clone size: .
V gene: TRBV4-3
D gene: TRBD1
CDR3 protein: CASSRDRDETQYF
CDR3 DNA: TGCGCCAGCAGCCGGGACAGGGATGAGACCCAGTACTTC

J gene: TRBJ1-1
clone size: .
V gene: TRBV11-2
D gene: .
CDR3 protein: CASSLAWGHGGTEAFF
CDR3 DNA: TGTGCCAGCAGCTTAGCTTGGGGACATGGCGGCACTGAAGCTTTCTTT

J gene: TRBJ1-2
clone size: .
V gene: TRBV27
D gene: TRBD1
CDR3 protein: CASKGGDRGRGGGYTF
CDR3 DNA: TGTGCCAGCAAGGGCGGTGACAGGGGGAGGGGGGGAGGCTACACCTTC

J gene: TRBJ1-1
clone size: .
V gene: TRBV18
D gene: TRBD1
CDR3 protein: CASSPGGTGNTEAFF
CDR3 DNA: TGTGCCAGCTCACCAGGCGGGACAGGGAACACTGAAGCTTTCTTT

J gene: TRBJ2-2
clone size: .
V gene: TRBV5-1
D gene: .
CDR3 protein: CASSPTAYTNTGELFF
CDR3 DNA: TGCGCCAGCAGCCCAACAGCTTATACGAACACCGGGGAGCTGTTTTTT

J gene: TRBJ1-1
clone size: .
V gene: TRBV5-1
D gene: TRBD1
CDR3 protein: CASSYNDRAGQAFF
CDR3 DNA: TGCGCCAGCAGCTATAACGACAGGGCGGGTCAAGCTTTCTTT

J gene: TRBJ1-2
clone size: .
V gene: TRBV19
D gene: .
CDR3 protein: CASTGGWRGYNYGYTF
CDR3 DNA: TGTGCCAGTACCGGGGGTTGGCGTGGCTATAACTATGGCTACACCTTC

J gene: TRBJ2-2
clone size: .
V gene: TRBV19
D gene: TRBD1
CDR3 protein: CASSIGTGVGELFF
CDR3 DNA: TGTGCCAGTAGTATAGGGACAGGCGTCGGGGAGCTGTTTTTT

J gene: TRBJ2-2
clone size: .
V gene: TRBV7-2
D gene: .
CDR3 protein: CASSLGLVRGRELFF
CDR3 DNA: TGTGCCAGCAGCTTAGGATTGGTACGGGGGAGGGAGCTGTTTTTT

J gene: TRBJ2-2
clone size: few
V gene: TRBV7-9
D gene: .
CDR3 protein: CASSPVQGWGKAGELFF
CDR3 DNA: TGTGCCAGCAGCCCCGTACAGGGATGGGGAAAGGCCGGGGAGCTGTTTTTT

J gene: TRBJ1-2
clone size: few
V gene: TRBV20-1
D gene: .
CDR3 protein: CSASTGIYGYTF
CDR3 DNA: TGCAGTGCTAGTACAGGAATCTATGGCTACACCTTC

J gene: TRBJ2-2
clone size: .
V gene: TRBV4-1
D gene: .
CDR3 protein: CASSQVFTGELFF
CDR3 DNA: TGCGCCAGCAGCCAAGTATTCACCGGGGAGCTGTTTTTT

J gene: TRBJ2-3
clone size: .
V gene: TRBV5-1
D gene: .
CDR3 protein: CASSLSPTNWDTDTQYF
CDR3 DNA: TGCGCCAGCAGCTTGTCCCCGACTAACTGGGACACAGATACGCAGTATTTT

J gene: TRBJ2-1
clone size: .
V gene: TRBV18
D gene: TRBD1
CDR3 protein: CASSAGTGTGNEQFF
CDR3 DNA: TGTGCCAGCTCAGCCGGGACAGGGACTGGCAATGAGCAGTTCTTC